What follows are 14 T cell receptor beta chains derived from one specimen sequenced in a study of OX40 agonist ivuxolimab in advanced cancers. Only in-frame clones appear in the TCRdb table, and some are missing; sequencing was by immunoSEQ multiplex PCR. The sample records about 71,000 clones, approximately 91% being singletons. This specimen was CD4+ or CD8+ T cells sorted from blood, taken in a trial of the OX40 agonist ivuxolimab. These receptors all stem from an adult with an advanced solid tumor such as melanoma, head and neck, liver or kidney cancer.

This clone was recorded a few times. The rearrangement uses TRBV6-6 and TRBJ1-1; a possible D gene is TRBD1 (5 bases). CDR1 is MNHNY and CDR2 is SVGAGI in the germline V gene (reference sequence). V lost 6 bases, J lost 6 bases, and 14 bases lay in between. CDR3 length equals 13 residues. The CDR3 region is CASSSDSLAEAFF. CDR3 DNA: TGTGCCAGCAGCTCCGACAGTCTAGCTGAAGCTTTCTTT.

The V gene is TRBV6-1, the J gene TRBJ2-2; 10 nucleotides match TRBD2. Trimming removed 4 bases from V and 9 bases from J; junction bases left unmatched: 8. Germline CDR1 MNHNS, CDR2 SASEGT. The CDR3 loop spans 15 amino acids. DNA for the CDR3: TGTGCCAGCAGTGCTCGAGCTAGCGGGAGCTGGGAGCTGTTTTTT. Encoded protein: CASSARASGSWELFF.

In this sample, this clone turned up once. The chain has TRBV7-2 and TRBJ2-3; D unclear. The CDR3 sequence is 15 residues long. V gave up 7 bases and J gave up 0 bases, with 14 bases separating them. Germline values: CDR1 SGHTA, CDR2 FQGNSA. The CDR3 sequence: CASNPKFTSTDTQYF. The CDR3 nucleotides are TGTGCCAGCAACCCCAAATTTACAAGCACAGATACGCAGTATTTT.

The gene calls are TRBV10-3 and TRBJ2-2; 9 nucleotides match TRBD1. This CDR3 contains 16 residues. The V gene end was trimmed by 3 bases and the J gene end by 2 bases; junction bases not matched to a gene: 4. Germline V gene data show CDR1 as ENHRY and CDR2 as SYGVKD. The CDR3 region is CAISEKGQGNTGELFF. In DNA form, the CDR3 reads TGTGCCATCAGTGAAAAGGGACAGGGTAACACCGGGGAGCTGTTTTTT.

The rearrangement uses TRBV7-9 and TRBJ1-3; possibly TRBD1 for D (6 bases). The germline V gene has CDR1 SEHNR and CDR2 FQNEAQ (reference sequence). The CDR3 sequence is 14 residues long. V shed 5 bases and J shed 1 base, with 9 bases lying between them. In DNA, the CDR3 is TGTGCCAGCAGCGAACAGGGTTCTGGAAACACCATATATTTT. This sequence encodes CASSEQGSGNTIYF.

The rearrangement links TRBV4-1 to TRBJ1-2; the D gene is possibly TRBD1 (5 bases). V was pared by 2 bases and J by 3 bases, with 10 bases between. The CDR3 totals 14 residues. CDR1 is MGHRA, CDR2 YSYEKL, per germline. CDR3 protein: CASSQQTVDYGYTF. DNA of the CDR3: TGCGCCAGCAGCCAACAGACAGTTGACTATGGCTACACCTTC.

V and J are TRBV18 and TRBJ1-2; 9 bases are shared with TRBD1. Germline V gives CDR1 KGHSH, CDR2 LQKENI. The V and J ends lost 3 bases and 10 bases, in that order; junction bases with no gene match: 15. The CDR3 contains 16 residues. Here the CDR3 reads CASSPEDRGLSNDYTF. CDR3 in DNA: TGTGCCAGCTCACCCGAGGACAGGGGCCTTAGTAATGACTACACCTTC.

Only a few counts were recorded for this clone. The chain's CDR3 is CASSLGLAYQETQYF. Here the CDR3 DNA reads TGTGCCAGCAGCTTAGGGCTAGCGTACCAAGAGACCCAGTACTTC. The V gene is TRBV11-2, the J gene TRBJ2-5; TRBD2 is a possible D gene (6 bases). CDR1 is SGHAT and CDR2 is FQNNGV in the germline V gene. CDR3 length equals 15 residues. The ends were cut back, 1 base at V and 0 bases at J, with 9 bases in the middle.

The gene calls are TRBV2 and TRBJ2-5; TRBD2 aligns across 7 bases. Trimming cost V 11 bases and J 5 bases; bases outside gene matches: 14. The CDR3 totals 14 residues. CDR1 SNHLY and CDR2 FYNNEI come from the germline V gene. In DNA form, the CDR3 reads TGTGCCGGGCGGGAGCAGGGAGGTTCGGAGACCCAGTACTTC. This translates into CAGREQGGSETQYF. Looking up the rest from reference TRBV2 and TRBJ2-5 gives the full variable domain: EPEVTQTPSHQVTQMGQEVILRCVPISNHLYFYWYRQILGQKVEFLVSFYNNEISEKSEIFDDQFSVERPDGSNFTLKIRSTKLEDSAMYFCAGREQGGSETQYFGPGTRLLVL.

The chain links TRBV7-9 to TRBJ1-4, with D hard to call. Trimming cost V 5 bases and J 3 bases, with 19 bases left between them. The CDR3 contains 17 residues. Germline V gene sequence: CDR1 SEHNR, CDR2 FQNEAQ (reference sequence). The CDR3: CASSTSLSSGANEKLFF. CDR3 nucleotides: TGTGCCAGCAGCACGAGTCTATCCAGTGGGGCTAATGAAAAACTGTTTTTT.

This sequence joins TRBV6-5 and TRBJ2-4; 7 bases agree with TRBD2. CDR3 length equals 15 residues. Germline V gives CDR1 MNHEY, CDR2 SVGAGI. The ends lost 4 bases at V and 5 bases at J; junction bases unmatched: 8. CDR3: CASSLGRDYENIQYF. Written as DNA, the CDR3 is TGTGCCAGCAGTTTGGGGAGGGACTACGAAAACATTCAGTACTTC.

In nucleotides, the CDR3 is TGTGCCAGCAGTTACTCAGGGGGCACTAATGAAAAACTGTTTTTT. Translation gives CASSYSGGTNEKLFF. The rearrangement links TRBV6-5 to TRBJ1-4, with 7 bases fitting TRBD1. V gave up 0 bases and J gave up 2 bases; unmatched junction bases: 0. CDR1 is MNHEY, CDR2 SVGAGI, per germline. The CDR3 consists of 15 residues.

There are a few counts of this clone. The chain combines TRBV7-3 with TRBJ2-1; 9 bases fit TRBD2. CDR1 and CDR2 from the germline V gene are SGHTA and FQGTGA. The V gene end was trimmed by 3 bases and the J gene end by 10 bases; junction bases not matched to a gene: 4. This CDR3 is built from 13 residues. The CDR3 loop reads CASSLGLAKEQFF. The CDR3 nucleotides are TGTGCCAGCAGCTTGGGACTAGCAAAGGAGCAGTTCTTC.

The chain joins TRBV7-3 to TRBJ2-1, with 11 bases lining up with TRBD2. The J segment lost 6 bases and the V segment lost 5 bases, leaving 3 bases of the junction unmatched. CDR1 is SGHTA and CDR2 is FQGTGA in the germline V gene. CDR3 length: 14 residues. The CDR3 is CASSAGTSGNEQFF. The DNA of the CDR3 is TGTGCCAGCAGCGCCGGGACTAGCGGCAATGAGCAGTTCTTC.